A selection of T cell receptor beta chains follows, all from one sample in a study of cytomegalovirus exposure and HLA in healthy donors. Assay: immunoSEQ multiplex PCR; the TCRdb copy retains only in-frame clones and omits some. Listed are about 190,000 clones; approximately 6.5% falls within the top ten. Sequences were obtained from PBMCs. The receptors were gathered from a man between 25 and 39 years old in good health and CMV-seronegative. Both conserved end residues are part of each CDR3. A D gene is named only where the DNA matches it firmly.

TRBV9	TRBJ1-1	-	CASSKTDTEAFF	TGTGCCAGCAGTAAAACGGACACTGAAGCTTTCTTT
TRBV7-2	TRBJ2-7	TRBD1	CASSSRQGAGAGPTYEQYF	TGTGCCAGCAGCTCCCGACAGGGGGCAGGAGCGGGACCAACCTACGAGCAGTACTTC
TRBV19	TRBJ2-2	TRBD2	CASSINRGLAGVNTGELFF	TGTGCCAGTAGTATAAATCGAGGCCTAGCGGGAGTTAACACCGGGGAGCTGTTTTTT
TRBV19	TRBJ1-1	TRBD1	CASSRDRGTEAFF	TGTGCCAGTAGCCGGGACAGGGGGACTGAAGCTTTCTTT
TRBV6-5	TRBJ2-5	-	CASSYSSYQETQYF	TGTGCCAGCAGTTACTCTAGCTACCAAGAGACCCAGTACTTC
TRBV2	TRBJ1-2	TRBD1	CASSDPGIRTGVNYGYTF	TGTGCCAGCAGTGACCCTGGAATTAGGACAGGGGTTAACTATGGCTACACCTTC
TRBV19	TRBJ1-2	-	CASSIIQATNYGYTF	TGTGCCAGTAGTATAATACAGGCGACTAACTATGGCTACACCTTC
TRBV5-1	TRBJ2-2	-	CASSSGTRNTGELFF	TGCGCCAGCAGCTCCGGGACACGGAACACCGGGGAGCTGTTTTTT
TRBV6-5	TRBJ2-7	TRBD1	CASSLGQGADEQYF	TGTGCCAGCAGTTTAGGACAGGGGGCGGACGAGCAGTACTTC
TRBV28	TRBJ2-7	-	CASTTGGEVPYEQYF	TGTGCCAGCACCACAGGGGGGGAGGTGCCCTACGAGCAGTACTTC
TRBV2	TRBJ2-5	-	CASRGLDFPQYF	TGTGCCAGCAGAGGACTTGATTTTCCCCAGTACTTC
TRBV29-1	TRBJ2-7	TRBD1	CSVEGQGRAYEQYF	TGCAGCGTTGAAGGACAGGGCCGAGCCTACGAGCAGTACTTC
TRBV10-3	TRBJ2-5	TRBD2	CAISEPLAGTETQYF	TGTGCCATCAGTGAGCCCTTAGCGGGGACTGAGACCCAGTACTTC
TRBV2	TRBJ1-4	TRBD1	CASSESGQANEKLFF	TGTGCCAGCAGTGAATCGGGACAGGCTAATGAAAAACTGTTTTTT
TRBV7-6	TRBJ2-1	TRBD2	CASSLAGGPLGEQFF	TGTGCCAGCAGCCTGGCGGGAGGCCCTCTGGGTGAGCAGTTCTTC
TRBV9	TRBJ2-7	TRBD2	CASSLSGGPYEQYF	TGTGCCAGCAGCTTGAGCGGGGGGCCCTACGAGCAGTACTTC
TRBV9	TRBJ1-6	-	CASSVAPGARNSPLHF	TGTGCCAGCAGCGTAGCGCCAGGGGCCCGTAATTCACCCCTCCACTTT
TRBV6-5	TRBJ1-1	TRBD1	CASSYSYSGGWTEAFF	TGTGCCAGCAGTTACTCCTATTCAGGGGGATGGACTGAAGCTTTCTTT
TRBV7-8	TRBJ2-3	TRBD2	CASSLQGLASDTQYF	TGTGCCAGCAGCTTGCAGGGACTAGCTTCGGATACGCAGTATTTT
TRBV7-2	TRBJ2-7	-	CASSAGTSGTGYEQYF	TGTGCCAGCAGCGCAGGCACTAGCGGGACAGGGTACGAGCAGTACTTC
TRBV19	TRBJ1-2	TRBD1	CASSPSGDRNYGYTF	TGTGCCAGTAGTCCCTCTGGGGACAGAAACTATGGCTACACCTTC
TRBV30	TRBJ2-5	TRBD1	CAWSVGWGQEQETQYF	TGTGCCTGGAGTGTCGGGTGGGGACAGGAACAAGAGACCCAGTACTTC
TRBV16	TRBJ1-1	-	CASSRGKNTEAFF	TGTGCCAGCAGCCGCGGTAAGAACACTGAAGCTTTCTTT
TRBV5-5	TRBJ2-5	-	CASSAQNEETQYF	TGTGCCAGCAGCGCGCAAAACGAGGAGACCCAGTACTTC
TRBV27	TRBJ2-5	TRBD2	CASSALGTSGMRQETQYF	TGTGCCAGCAGTGCGCTCGGGACTAGCGGGATGAGGCAAGAGACCCAGTACTTC
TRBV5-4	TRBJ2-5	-	CALRGASKETQYF	TGTGCGCTCCGGGGGGCGTCGAAAGAGACCCAGTACTTC
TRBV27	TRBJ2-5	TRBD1	CASSQDRGEAQYF	TGTGCCAGCAGCCAGGACAGGGGGGAGGCCCAGTACTTC
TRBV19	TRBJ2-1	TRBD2	CASTLAGRSYNEQFF	TGTGCCAGTACCTTAGCGGGAAGATCCTACAATGAGCAGTTCTTC
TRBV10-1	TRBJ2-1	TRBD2	CASSEFLTSGINNEQFF	TGCGCCAGCAGTGAGTTCCTGACTAGCGGGATAAACAATGAGCAGTTCTTC
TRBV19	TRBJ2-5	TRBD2	CASSIGSGGPYETQYF	TGTGCCAGTAGTATTGGGTCGGGGGGGCCTTACGAGACCCAGTACTTC
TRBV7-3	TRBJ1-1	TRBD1	CASGLTGGQNTEAFF	TGTGCCAGCGGGCTGACAGGGGGCCAAAACACTGAAGCTTTCTTT
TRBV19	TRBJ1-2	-	CASSLTEPYGYTF	TGTGCCAGTAGTTTGACAGAACCCTATGGCTACACCTTC
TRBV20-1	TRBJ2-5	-	CSASAQTQYF	TGCAGTGCTAGCGCGCAGACCCAGTACTTC
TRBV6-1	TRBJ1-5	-	CASSEAKRDKSWNQPQHF	TGTGCCAGCAGTGAAGCAAAAAGGGACAAAAGTTGGAATCAGCCCCAGCATTTT
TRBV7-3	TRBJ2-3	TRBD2	CASSLLAGGPADTQYF	TGTGCCAGCAGCCTTCTAGCGGGAGGGCCAGCAGATACGCAGTATTTT
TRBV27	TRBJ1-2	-	CASSPVGQKDGYTF	TGTGCCAGCAGTCCAGTCGGACAGAAAGATGGCTACACCTTC
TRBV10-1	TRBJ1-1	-	CASSEGGNTEAFF	TGCGCCAGCAGTGAGGGAGGGAACACTGAAGCTTTCTTT
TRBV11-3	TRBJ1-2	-	CASSQRGYGYTF	TGTGCCAGCAGCCAGCGGGGCTATGGCTACACCTTC
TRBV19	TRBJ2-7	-	CASSIEDSGRYEQYF	TGTGCCAGTAGTATAGAAGACTCGGGAAGATACGAGCAGTACTTC
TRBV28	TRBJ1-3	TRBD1	CASYTGTASGNTIYF	TGTGCCAGTTATACCGGGACAGCCTCTGGAAACACCATATATTTT
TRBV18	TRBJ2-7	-	CASSPGRTEVGGVDEQYF	TGTGCCAGCTCACCAGGACGGACCGAGGTGGGAGGAGTGGACGAGCAGTACTTC
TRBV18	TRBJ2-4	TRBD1	CASSPLTGNLAKNIQYF	TGTGCCAGCTCACCCTTGACAGGGAATTTAGCCAAAAACATTCAGTACTTC
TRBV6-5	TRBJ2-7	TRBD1	CASSYGRQGAYEQYF	TGTGCCAGCAGTTACGGTCGACAGGGGGCCTACGAGCAGTACTTC
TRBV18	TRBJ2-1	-	CASSPPQGTYNEQFF	TGTGCCAGCTCACCACCCCAGGGTACCTACAATGAGCAGTTCTTC
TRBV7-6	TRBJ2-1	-	CASSLAVPVAVSSYNEQFF	TGTGCCAGCAGCTTAGCAGTCCCAGTTGCAGTCAGCTCCTACAATGAGCAGTTCTTC
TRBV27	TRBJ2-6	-	CASSLSGGPLAGANVLTF	TGTGCCAGCAGTTTATCCGGGGGACCGCTGGCTGGGGCCAACGTCCTGACTTTC
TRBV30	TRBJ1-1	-	CAWSHRVNTEAFF	TGTGCCTGGAGTCACAGGGTGAACACTGAAGCTTTCTTT
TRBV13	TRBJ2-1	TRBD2	CASSLGLNSGRGRGYNEQFF	TGTGCCAGCAGCTTAGGCCTGAATAGCGGGAGGGGAAGGGGCTACAATGAGCAGTTCTTC
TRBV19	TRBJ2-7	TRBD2	CASRQTEGLAGVLSYEQYF	TGTGCCAGTAGGCAAACAGAAGGACTAGCGGGAGTACTATCGTACGAGCAGTACTTC
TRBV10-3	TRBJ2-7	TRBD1	CAMSDRGLVEQYF	TGTGCCATGAGTGACAGGGGCCTTGTCGAGCAGTACTTC
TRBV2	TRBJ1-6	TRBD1	CASNGGTGNSPLHF	TGTGCCTCTAATGGGGGGACAGGGAATTCACCCCTCCACTTT
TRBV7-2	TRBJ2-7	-	CASSFSTDYEQYF	TGTGCCAGCAGCTTTTCCACAGACTACGAGCAGTACTTC
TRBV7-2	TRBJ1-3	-	CASSLPGGGNTIYF	TGTGCCAGCAGCCTCCCCGGGGGTGGAAACACCATATATTTT
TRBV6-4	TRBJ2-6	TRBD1	CASSPGQSLSANVLTF	TGTGCCAGCAGCCCGGGACAGTCTCTGTCGGCCAACGTCCTGACTTTC